These T cell receptor beta chains were read from a single sample in a study of Tregs in tolerant kidney transplant recipients. The protocol was immunoSEQ multiplex PCR, while the TCRdb copy is restricted to in-frame clones and leaves out a portion. Altogether about 77,000 clones are present, less than 98% being singletons, with the ten largest covering roughly 0.6%. Sequences were derived from CD4+ T cells from blood, sampled before the transplant. The receptors shown here come from a human donor who received a combined kidney and bone marrow transplant. Both conserved end residues are part of each CDR3. The order of the fields is clone size, V gene, J gene, D gene, CDR3 DNA, CDR3 protein. D genes are given only for firm matches. Not all rows give a size; the values are once, few, many and, for expanded clones, a class.

.	TRBV9	TRBJ1-1	TRBD1	TGTGCCAGCAGCATACAAGGACAGGGGGCTGAAGCTTTCTTT	CASSIQGQGAEAFF
.	TRBV9	TRBJ1-4	TRBD1	TGTGCCAGCAGCCAAGACAGGGGCGGAGAAAAACTGTTTTTT	CASSQDRGGEKLFF
once	TRBV30	TRBJ2-1	TRBD2	TGTGCCTGTCAAGACGGGAGGAACTACAATGAGCAGTTCTTC	CACQDGRNYNEQFF
.	TRBV5-6	TRBJ2-3	.	TGTGCCAGCAGCTTCGGGGCGAGGGGGGATACGCAGTATTTT	CASSFGARGDTQYF
.	TRBV10-3	TRBJ2-1	TRBD2	TGTGCCATCAGCAAAAGCGGGGGGGCCTACAATGAGCAGTTCTTC	CAISKSGGAYNEQFF
.	TRBV6-6	TRBJ2-6	TRBD1	TGTGCCAGCAGGGGACAGGGGGCAACCGGGGCCAACGTCCTGACTTTC	CASRGQGATGANVLTF
once	TRBV7-9	TRBJ1-2	.	TGTGCCAGCAGCGTCGACACTAACTATGGCTACACCTTC	CASSVDTNYGYTF
.	TRBV29-1	TRBJ2-1	TRBD2	TGCAGCGTTGAAGGTGATAGCGGGGGCCTGGTGAATGAGCAGTTCTTC	CSVEGDSGGLVNEQFF
once	TRBV30	TRBJ2-3	TRBD2	TGTGCCTGGGGAGCGGGGGCAGATACGCAGTATTTT	CAWGAGADTQYF
.	TRBV18	TRBJ2-1	TRBD2	TGTGCCAGCTCACCGCAACTAGCGGGGGGCCCCTCCTACAATGAGCAGTTCTTC	CASSPQLAGGPSYNEQFF
.	TRBV6-5	TRBJ2-5	.	TGTGCCAGCACCCCCCCGGGGGTCCAAGAGACCCAGTACTTC	CASTPPGVQETQYF
.	TRBV5-1	TRBJ1-1	TRBD1	TGCGCCAGCAGCCCCGGACAGGGGAACACTGAAGCTTTCTTT	CASSPGQGNTEAFF
.	TRBV7-9	TRBJ2-7	.	TGTGCCAGCAGCCCGAAGGACAGTTCCTACGAGCAGTACTTC	CASSPKDSSYEQYF
.	TRBV18	TRBJ1-2	.	TGTGCCAGCTCACCTTCGACACCCCGACCTGGCTACACCTTC	CASSPSTPRPGYTF
.	TRBV7-2	TRBJ2-7	TRBD1	TGTGCCAGCAGCCCAGACCGGGACAGGGCCCACGAGCAGTACTTC	CASSPDRDRAHEQYF
.	TRBV4-2	TRBJ2-7	.	TGTGCCAGCAGCTCCCGAGGGGGAGGGCCGAAATACGAGCAGTACTTC	CASSSRGGGPKYEQYF
.	TRBV7-3	TRBJ2-1	TRBD2	TGTGCCAGCAGTGCTAGCGGGAGGTATGAGCAGTTCTTC	CASSASGRYEQFF
.	TRBV2	TRBJ2-3	.	TGTGCCAGCAGTGGACGGGATAGTTTCTTGTCGGATACGCAGTATTTT	CASSGRDSFLSDTQYF
.	TRBV7-9	TRBJ2-5	.	TGTGCCAGCAGCCACAGGGTAGAGACCCAGTACTTC	CASSHRVETQYF
.	TRBV5-4	TRBJ2-7	TRBD1	TGTGCCAGCAGCTTGGGGGACAGGGGAACCTACGAGCAGTACTTC	CASSLGDRGTYEQYF
.	TRBV11-3	TRBJ2-7	.	TGTGCCTCGTCCCGGGACAAGGGCCCCTACGAGCAGTACTTC	CASSRDKGPYEQYF
.	TRBV29-1	TRBJ2-7	TRBD1	TGCAGCGCGACAGGGGGCAGGGACGAGCAGTACTTC	CSATGGRDEQYF
.	TRBV6-1	TRBJ2-3	.	TGTGCCAGCAGTGAAAGTCTGGGGGGAAGCACAGATACGCAGTATTTT	CASSESLGGSTDTQYF
.	TRBV13	TRBJ1-2	.	TGTGCCAGCAGCTTAGGGGGCGCAGGAGGCTACACCTTC	CASSLGGAGGYTF